These T cell receptor beta chains were read from a single sample in a study of graft-versus-host responses after intestinal transplantation. No antigens are known for them. Assay used: immunoSEQ multiplex PCR; TCRdb lists only in-frame clones, some missing. The table has 35,000 to 50,000 clones, nearly 95% seen once. Sequences were derived from unstimulated CD8+ T cells sorted from spleen or lymph node cells, sampled before transplant. The receptors stem from a human donor who was the organ donor for an intestinal transplant. CDR3s include the opening cysteine and the closing phenylalanine or tryptophan. D genes are given only for firm matches. Not every row has a clone size; where given, it reads once, few, many or a size class.

cdr3_nt | cdr3_aa | j_call | v_call | d_call | clone_size
TGCAGCGCCGAAATTGGGACAACCGGGACTAGCGGGGGGGCATTCGGGGAGCTGTTTTTT | CSAEIGTTGTSGGAFGELFF | TRBJ2-2 | TRBV29-1 | TRBD2 | NA
TGTGCCAGCAGCCCAACGGGGGCCCGCTACGAGCAGTACTTC | CASSPTGARYEQYF | TRBJ2-7 | TRBV7-2 | NA | NA
TGTGCCAGCAGTGAAGGGGCTAGCGGGGGTAGCACAGATACAGTAGGGCCGCAGTATTTT | CASSEGASGGSTDTVGPQYF | TRBJ2-3 | TRBV2 | TRBD2 | NA
TGCGCCAGCAGCCGCGCGACAGGGAACTCACCCCTCCACTTT | CASSRATGNSPLHF | TRBJ1-6 | TRBV4-1 | TRBD1 | NA
TGTGCCAGCAGTTTCGGACTAGCGGGGTACACAGATACGCAGTATTTT | CASSFGLAGYTDTQYF | TRBJ2-3 | TRBV6-5 | TRBD2 | NA
TGTGCCAGCAGTCCGGGGAGCAGCTATGGCTACACCTTC | CASSPGSSYGYTF | TRBJ1-2 | TRBV6-6 | NA | NA
TGCGCCAGCAGCCACCTAACAGGGGCTGGGGCCAACGTCCTGACTTTC | CASSHLTGAGANVLTF | TRBJ2-6 | TRBV4-3 | TRBD1 | NA
TGTGCCAGCAGCTTAACGGGACTAGCGGGGGGGCCATTGAATGAGCAGTTCTTC | CASSLTGLAGGPLNEQFF | TRBJ2-1 | TRBV7-3 | TRBD2 | NA
TGCGCCAGCAGCCAGACTCCAGGGGGCGCAGGACAGCCCCAGCATTTT | CASSQTPGGAGQPQHF | TRBJ1-5 | TRBV4-1 | TRBD1 | NA
TGCGCCAGCAGCGGGGGGACAGGGTTACACGAGCAGTACTTC | CASSGGTGLHEQYF | TRBJ2-7 | TRBV5-1 | TRBD1 | NA
TGTGCCAGCAGCGTAGCGGCTAGCGGGGGATACGAGCAGTACTTC | CASSVAASGGYEQYF | TRBJ2-7 | TRBV9 | TRBD2 | NA
TGTGCTAGTGGTTTGCCGGAATCTAATACGCAGTATTTT | CASGLPESNTQYF | TRBJ2-3 | TRBV12-5 | NA | NA
TGTGCCAGCGGATTTTCAACAGGGGACACAAACTATGGCTACACCTTC | CASGFSTGDTNYGYTF | TRBJ1-2 | TRBV5-6 | TRBD1 | NA
TGCGCCAGCAGCCAAACCCAGCTAGCGGGGGTGGCAGATACGCAGTATTTT | CASSQTQLAGVADTQYF | TRBJ2-3 | TRBV4-1 | TRBD2 | NA
TGTGCCAGCTCACGATCAGAAAACACTGAAGCTTTCTTT | CASSRSENTEAFF | TRBJ1-1 | TRBV18 | NA | NA
TGTGCCAGCAGTGACCCCAGGGACAATGAGCAGTTCTTC | CASSDPRDNEQFF | TRBJ2-1 | TRBV6-6 | NA | NA
TGTGCCAGCAGCGTAGAAGAGCGGGGGGGCCCAGATACGCAGTATTTT | CASSVEERGGPDTQYF | TRBJ2-3 | TRBV9 | TRBD2 | NA
TGTGCCAGCAGCTTAGTAGTGGTTCCGGGACAGGGACTCGAAGAGACCCAGTACTTC | CASSLVVVPGQGLEETQYF | TRBJ2-5 | TRBV7-8 | TRBD1 | NA
TGCGCCAGCAGTGAGTCTTCCCTAGCGGGGTACAATGAGCAGTTCTTC | CASSESSLAGYNEQFF | TRBJ2-1 | TRBV10-2 | TRBD2 | once
TGTGCCAGCAGAGGGGACGGCGTTAATTCACCCCTCCACTTT | CASRGDGVNSPLHF | TRBJ1-6 | TRBV6-5 | NA | NA
TGTGCCAGCGAGGCCATGGCCCTAATTAATGAAAAACTGTTTTTT | CASEAMALINEKLFF | TRBJ1-4 | TRBV2 | NA | NA
TGTGCCTGTCTTACTGGGGAGGCCCATCAGCCCCAGCATTTT | CACLTGEAHQPQHF | TRBJ1-5 | TRBV30 | NA | NA
TGTGCCAGCAGTAACGGGGGGCTAGGTAATTCACCCCTCCACTTT | CASSNGGLGNSPLHF | TRBJ1-6 | TRBV9 | NA | NA
TGCGCCAGCAGCCAAGATGGGATATATGGCTACACCTTC | CASSQDGIYGYTF | TRBJ1-2 | TRBV4-3 | NA | NA
TGTGCCAGCAGTTCCATTTACGAGCAGTACTTC | CASSSIYEQYF | TRBJ2-7 | TRBV27 | NA | NA
TGTGCCTGGGGAGGGGCTTCGGGGAATGAGCAGTTCTTC | CAWGGASGNEQFF | TRBJ2-1 | TRBV30 | NA | once
TGTGCCAGCAGAGCGAAGTCCCCCCCTAAGAACACTGAAGCTTTCTTT | CASRAKSPPKNTEAFF | TRBJ1-1 | TRBV6-4 | NA | NA
TGCGCCAGCAGCCGAGAGGACAGGTGGGGGGAGACCCAGTACTTC | CASSREDRWGETQYF | TRBJ2-5 | TRBV4-3 | TRBD1 | NA
TGTGCCAGCAGTCAGGGACAGGGGGCCAGCTATGGCTACACCTTC | CASSQGQGASYGYTF | TRBJ1-2 | TRBV13 | TRBD1 | NA
TGCGCCAGCAGCGTACAGGGGGGGGTTGGCTACGAGCAGTACTTC | CASSVQGGVGYEQYF | TRBJ2-7 | TRBV4-1 | NA | NA